This TCR beta chain was captured by sequencing in a study of human thymus T cells. Study conclusions and caveats: Both thymic and peripheral blood repertoires showed apparently biased V and J usage.

With respect to this clone: Its antigen is not known.

The CDR3 is 15 amino acids. The germline V gene has CDR1 SQVTM and CDR2 ANQGSEA. Trimming removed 4 bases from V and 2 bases from J, with 16 bases in between. Sequencing used immunoSEQ multiplex PCR; TCRdb keeps in-frame clones, though not all of them. In the table there are around 45,000 clones, 95% of which are singletons. An approximately 0.45-1 mL peripheral blood aliquot was taken intraoperatively from four of eight donors. The rearrangement joins TRBV29-1 to TRBJ2-3, with a possible D match to TRBD1 (5 bases). The sequence derives from a girl younger than two with a congenital heart defect but otherwise immunologically healthy. Sample: blood. CDR3 protein: CSVVLQGWPTDTQYF. CDR3 sequence (DNA): TGCAGCGTTGTTCTGCAGGGATGGCCCACAGATACGCAGTATTTT.